This is a list of T cell receptor beta chains from one sample in a study of identical twins. A single record per CDR3 protein comes from TCRdb applying MiXCR to the 5' RACE reads. The sample consists of approximately 220,000 distinct CDR3 sequences, around 8% of them appearing once. In addition, the sample was reused for a study of yellow fever vaccine responses in identical twins.

The sequencing input was memory (CD45RO+) T cells sorted from blood. These receptors all come from a woman between 18 and 29 years old in good health. CDR3s include the opening cysteine and the closing phenylalanine or tryptophan. D genes are given only for firm matches. Size values are once, few and many counts, or a class for expanded clones, and some rows have none.

D gene	clone size	V gene	J gene	CDR3 DNA	CDR3 protein
-	-	TRBV11-1	TRBJ2-7	TGTGCCAGCAGCGCCAATAGACGGAACTACGAGCAGTACTTC	CASSANRRNYEQYF
TRBD2	many	TRBV11-2	TRBJ2-1	TGTGCCAGCAGCTTAGGACTAGCGGGAAGGGGGGATGAGCAGTTCTTC	CASSLGLAGRGDEQFF
-	-	TRBV12-3/TRBV12-4	TRBJ2-6	TGTGCCAGCAGTTTCGGGGGAATAGTTTCGGGCCGTTACTCCTCTGGGGCCAACGTCCTGACTTTC	CASSFGGIVSGRYSSGANVLTF
TRBD2	-	TRBV4-2	TRBJ2-3	TGTGCCAGCAGCCAAGTAACTAGCGGGGGCACAGATACGCAGTATTTT	CASSQVTSGGTDTQYF
-	many	TRBV3-1	TRBJ2-7	TGTGCCAGCAGCCGGGGGAGTTACGAGCAGTACTTC	CASSRGSYEQYF
TRBD1	-	TRBV7-9	TRBJ2-7	TGTGCCAGCAGGGACCGGGACAGGGAGAAGTACTTC	CASRDRDREKYF
-	-	TRBV2	TRBJ1-2	TGTGCCAGCAGGGAACAGGGCCCCACGGATGGCTACACCTTC	CASREQGPTDGYTF
-	many	TRBV28	TRBJ2-1	TGTGCCAGCAGTCCCGCCGGAGGGGTCGTGCAGTTCTTC	CASSPAGGVVQFF
-	many	TRBV14	TRBJ2-2	TGTGCCAGCAGCCAAGATCTACTAGTAGGCACCGGGGAGCTGTTTTTT	CASSQDLLVGTGELFF
-	many	TRBV29-1	TRBJ2-3	TGCAGCGTCGCGGGCCGGGAACCTGGTAGCACAGATACGCAGTATTTT	CSVAGREPGSTDTQYF
-	many	TRBV7-2	TRBJ1-2	TGTGCCAGCAGCCGCCTGGGAGGTGGTACAATAAGCTATGGCTACACCTTC	CASSRLGGGTISYGYTF
-	many	TRBV5-5	TRBJ2-4	TGTGCCAGCAGCTCCCATGACAGGATTCAGTACTTC	CASSSHDRIQYF
-	many	TRBV5-1	TRBJ2-7	TGCGCCAGCAGCTTGGCCCCCCGCTACGAGCAGTACTTC	CASSLAPRYEQYF
TRBD1	few	TRBV27	TRBJ1-2	TGTGCCAGCAGCGACAGGGTAAAAGGCTACACCTTC	CASSDRVKGYTF
TRBD1	few	TRBV4-1	TRBJ1-4	TGCGCCAGCAGCCCGACCGGGACAGGGGGTAGTGAAAAACTGTTTTTT	CASSPTGTGGSEKLFF
TRBD2	few	TRBV9	TRBJ2-3	TGTGCCAGCAGCGCGGGACTAGCGGGAGATACGCAGTATTTT	CASSAGLAGDTQYF
TRBD1	-	TRBV5-1	TRBJ1-2	TGCGCCAGCAGCTTGGGGGGACAGAACTATGGCTACACCTTC	CASSLGGQNYGYTF
-	few	TRBV5-1	TRBJ1-1	TGCGCCAGCAGCCCCGTCGGCAGGAACACTGAAGCTTTCTTT	CASSPVGRNTEAFF
-	-	TRBV12-3/TRBV12-4	TRBJ2-2	TGTGCCACCCAAGGGGGTTCGGGGAACACCGGGGAGCTGTTTTTT	CATQGGSGNTGELFF
-	many	TRBV3-1	TRBJ2-7	TGTGCCAGCAGCCAAGTGGAAAACGAGCAGTACTTC	CASSQVENEQYF
-	many	TRBV5-1	TRBJ2-1	TGCGCCAGCAGCTTGGAGTGGAGCTCCTACAATGAGCAGTTCTTC	CASSLEWSSYNEQFF
-	-	TRBV6-2/TRBV6-3	TRBJ2-1	TGTGCCAGCAGGACCCCAGGGAATGAGCAGTTCTTC	CASRTPGNEQFF
-	many	TRBV5-1	TRBJ2-3	TGCGCCAGCAGCTCTGGAGGCGCAGATACGCAGTATTTT	CASSSGGADTQYF
-	many	TRBV12-3/TRBV12-4	TRBJ2-3	TGTGCCAGCAGTTTAGAGGCAGGGGTAGATACGCAGTATTTT	CASSLEAGVDTQYF
-	-	TRBV12-3/TRBV12-4	TRBJ2-3	TGTGCCAGCAGTAGAGTAGGAGCGTCGCGGAATACGCAGTATTTT	CASSRVGASRNTQYF
-	-	TRBV7-9	TRBJ1-1	TGTGCCAGCAGCTCCCCTGCACCTCAAGACACTGAAGCTTTCTTT	CASSSPAPQDTEAFF
-	many	TRBV10-3	TRBJ2-3	TGTGCCATCAGTGCCCTGACTAGTTCTTACCCAGATACGCAGTATTTT	CAISALTSSYPDTQYF
TRBD2	few	TRBV7-2	TRBJ2-1	TGTGCCAGCAGCTTAGGGCTAGCGGGCGATGAGCAGTTCTTC	CASSLGLAGDEQFF
-	few	TRBV6-2/TRBV6-3	TRBJ2-5	TGTGCCAGCGGCAGGGGTAAAGAGACCCAGTACTTC	CASGRGKETQYF
-	few	TRBV30	TRBJ2-7	TGTGCCTCGACCGGGTCCCCAACGTCCTACGAGCAGTACTTC	CASTGSPTSYEQYF
TRBD1	-	TRBV7-6	TRBJ2-3	TGTGCCAGCAGCTTAGTCGCAGGGGGCGGGGATACGCAGTATTTT	CASSLVAGGGDTQYF
TRBD1	many	TRBV24-1	TRBJ1-2	TGTGCCACCAGTGCTGCGACAGGGAACTTCTATGGCTACACCTTC	CATSAATGNFYGYTF
-	-	TRBV9	TRBJ1-3	TGTGCCAGCAGCGTAGAGGACATCTCTGGAAACACCATATATTTT	CASSVEDISGNTIYF
TRBD2	-	TRBV24-1	TRBJ2-1	TGTGCCACCAGTGCCTGGGGAACTAGCGGGGGGGGGAGCTCCTACAATGAGCAGTTCTTC	CATSAWGTSGGGSSYNEQFF
-	few	TRBV20-1	TRBJ2-2	TGCAGTGCTAGAGTTAAAGGGAGGAACACCGGGGAGCTGTTTTTT	CSARVKGRNTGELFF
TRBD1	many	TRBV7-8	TRBJ1-5	TGTGCCAGCAGCCCCCAGGCGCGGGACAGTTATAGCAATCAGCCCCAGCATTTT	CASSPQARDSYSNQPQHF
TRBD2	-	TRBV11-2	TRBJ2-7	TGTGCCAGCAGCTTAGATCGACTAGCGGGAGGCCCAAGGACCTACGAGCAGTACTTC	CASSLDRLAGGPRTYEQYF
TRBD1	many	TRBV12-3/TRBV12-4	TRBJ2-1	TGTGCCAGCAGTAGACAGGGGGGGACCTACAATGAGCAGTTCTTC	CASSRQGGTYNEQFF
TRBD1	-	TRBV29-1	TRBJ1-1	TGCAGCGTTGTCGGGACAGACACTGAAGCTTTCTTT	CSVVGTDTEAFF
-	many	TRBV7-9	TRBJ1-5	TGTGCCAGCAGCTTAGCGGCAGGGTCCCTCAACCAGCTGCATTTT	CASSLAAGSLNQLHF
TRBD2	many	TRBV20-1	TRBJ2-3	TGCAGTGCTAGGGCCGGGACTAGCGGGGGGGCCCGCACAGATACGCAGTATTTT	CSARAGTSGGARTDTQYF
-	-	TRBV20-1	TRBJ2-3	TGCAGTGCTAGAATCGTCTCCACGTACACAGATACGCAGTATTTT	CSARIVSTYTDTQYF
TRBD2	few	TRBV6-2/TRBV6-3	TRBJ2-7	TGTGCCAGCACGCCTAGCGGGAGTAAGGAGCAGTACTTC	CASTPSGSKEQYF
-	few	TRBV12-3/TRBV12-4	TRBJ1-5	TGTGCCAGCAATCTGGGGGTTATGAGCAATCAGCCCCAGCATTTT	CASNLGVMSNQPQHF
-	-	TRBV4-1	TRBJ2-7	TGCGCCAGCAGCATGGGGGCTGGAGGGTACGAGCAGTACTTC	CASSMGAGGYEQYF
-	-	TRBV20-1	TRBJ2-1	TGCAGTGCTAGAGATCCCAACTTGAACTACAATGAGCAGTTCTTC	CSARDPNLNYNEQFF